This T cell receptor beta chain was captured in a study of shared clonotypes between healthy human individuals. Overall study: Donors consisted of two women and three men between 18 and 49.

This clone was picked up one time. CD45RO-negative cells were positively selected for CCR7, leaving out terminally differentiated effector memory CD45RA+ cells. The V and J ends lost 0 bases and 1 base, in that order; junction bases with no gene match: 4. Germline assignment: CDR1 SGHRS and CDR2 YFSETQ. The CDR3 is 17 residues long. The repertoire was sequenced with immunoSEQ multiplex PCR; TCRdb's copy has only in-frame clones and lacks some. The table has approximately 1.9 million clones, around 93% seen once; the top ten hold approximately 1.6%. Sequenced: naive CD8+ T cells from PBMCs. V usage is TRBV5-1 and J usage is TRBJ2-7; 13 bases are a match to TRBD2. The clonotype was recovered from a man younger than 35 in good health. Some clones in this sample may be carry-over from other donors' samples. The CDR3 bases are TGCGCCAGCAGCTTGGACACTAGCGGGAGGGGTTCCTACGAGCAGTACTTC. Amino acid sequence: CASSLDTSGRGSYEQYF.